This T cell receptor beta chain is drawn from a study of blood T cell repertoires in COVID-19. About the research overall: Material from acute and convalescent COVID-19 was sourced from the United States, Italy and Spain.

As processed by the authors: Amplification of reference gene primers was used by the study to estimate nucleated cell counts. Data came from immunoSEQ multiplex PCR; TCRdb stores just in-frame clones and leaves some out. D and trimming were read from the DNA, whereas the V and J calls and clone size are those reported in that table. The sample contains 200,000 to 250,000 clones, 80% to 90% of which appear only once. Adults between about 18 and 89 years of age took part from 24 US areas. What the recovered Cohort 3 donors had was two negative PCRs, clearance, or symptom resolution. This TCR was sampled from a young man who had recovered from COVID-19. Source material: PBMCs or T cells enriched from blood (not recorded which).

The CDR3 region is CASSLEAAAYYEQYF. In nucleotides, the CDR3 is TGCGCCAGCAGCCTCGAGGCGGCAGCCTACTACGAGCAGTACTTC. This chain connects TRBV5-1 to TRBJ2-7, with D unclear. The V gene's germline CDR1 is SGHRS and CDR2 YFSETQ. The CDR3 spans 15 residues. Trimming stripped 4 bases from V and 3 bases from J, with 17 bases between.